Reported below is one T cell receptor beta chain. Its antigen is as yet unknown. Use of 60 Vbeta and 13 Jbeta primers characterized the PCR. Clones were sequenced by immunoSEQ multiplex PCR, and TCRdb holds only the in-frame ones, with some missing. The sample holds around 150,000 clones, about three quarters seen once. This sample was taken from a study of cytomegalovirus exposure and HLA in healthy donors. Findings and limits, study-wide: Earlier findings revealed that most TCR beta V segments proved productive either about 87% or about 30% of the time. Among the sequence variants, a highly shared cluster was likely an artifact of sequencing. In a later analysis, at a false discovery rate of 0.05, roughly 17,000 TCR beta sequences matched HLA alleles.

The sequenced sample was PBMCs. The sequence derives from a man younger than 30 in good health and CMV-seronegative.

The CDR3 loop reads CASSQARQGALLDTQYF. Here the CDR3 DNA reads TGCGCCAGCAGCCAAGCGAGACAGGGCGCCCTCTTAGATACGCAGTATTTT. V is TRBV4-3 and J is TRBJ2-3; 7 nucleotides agree with TRBD1. Germline V gene data show CDR1 as LGHNA and CDR2 as YSLEER. This CDR3 is 17 amino acids long. J gave up 5 bases and V 1 base, and 12 bases lay outside the gene matches.